The present entry profiles one T cell receptor (beta chain) with its context. The data derive from a study of blood T cell repertoires in COVID-19. Background on the study: Sites in the United States, Italy and Spain provided acute and convalescent COVID-19 samples.

In the original analysis: By means of reference gene primer amplification, nucleated cell counts were estimated. The repertoire was sequenced with immunoSEQ multiplex PCR; TCRdb's copy has only in-frame clones and lacks some. That table gives V, J and clone size, and the DNA gave D and trimming. The sample shows over 50,000 clones, around 78% of them seen only once. Germline V gives CDR1 SGHTA, CDR2 FQGNSA. Unmatched junction bases numbered 8, after V lost 4 bases and J lost 5 bases. The CDR3 is made up of 15 amino acids. The J gene is TRBJ2-1, the V gene TRBV7-2; 7 bases fit TRBD2. The TCR sequence derives from a human donor with active or convalescent COVID-19. The donor label of this sample is uncertain. What was sequenced was peripheral blood. The CDR3 DNA follows: TGTGCCAGCAGCTCCTGGGGGGGAGTTGACAATGAGCAGTTCTTC. Translating gives CASSSWGGVDNEQFF.